This is a list of T cell receptor beta chains from one sample in a study of blood T cells in healthy people across ages. TCRdb re-derived calls from the 5' RACE reads in MiXCR, one entry per CDR3 protein. Of roughly 700,000 distinct CDR3 sequences in the sample, approximately 49% were seen once. Specimen: blood. The receptors derive from a woman aged 55-70 years in good health. The CDR3 runs from the conserved cysteine through the conserved F or W. D genes are given only for firm matches. Size values are once, few and many counts, or a class for expanded clones, and some rows have none.

clone size	V gene	D gene	J gene	CDR3 protein	CDR3 DNA
.	TRBV29-1	.	TRBJ2-3	CSAPSEDTQYF	TGCAGCGCCCCCTCGGAGGATACGCAGTATTTT
.	TRBV7-9	TRBD2	TRBJ2-3	CASSPQGGLGTQYF	TGTGCCAGCAGCCCGCAGGGAGGGCTCGGTACGCAGTATTTT
.	TRBV29-1	.	TRBJ1-4	CSVLKTGTNEKLFF	TGCAGCGTCCTGAAAACGGGGACTAATGAAAAACTGTTTTTT
.	TRBV29-1	.	TRBJ1-1	CSVGGGRGVNTEAFF	TGCAGCGTTGGGGGAGGGAGGGGGGTGAACACTGAAGCTTTCTTT
.	TRBV7-2	TRBD1	TRBJ1-2	CASSLRQGAVYGYTF	TGTGCCAGCAGCTTAAGACAGGGGGCGGTCTATGGCTACACCTTC
.	TRBV15	.	TRBJ2-5	CATSRVRSDKETQYF	TGTGCCACCAGCAGAGTCCGTTCAGATAAAGAGACCCAGTACTTC
few	TRBV7-9	.	TRBJ2-1	CASSSTAEQFF	TGTGCCAGCAGCTCAACAGCAGAGCAGTTCTTC
.	TRBV28	.	TRBJ2-7	CASSSGSAYEQYF	TGTGCCAGCAGTTCCGGGAGTGCCTACGAGCAGTACTTC
.	TRBV2	TRBD1	TRBJ2-7	CASTFYRGEQYF	TGTGCCAGCACCTTCTACAGGGGCGAGCAGTACTTC
.	TRBV12-3/TRBV12-4	.	TRBJ2-7	CASSYGGPEQYF	TGTGCCAGCAGTTACGGCGGCCCCGAGCAGTACTTC
many	TRBV29-1	TRBD1	TRBJ2-7	CSVTSTGWAYEQYF	TGCAGCGTTACCTCGACAGGGTGGGCCTACGAGCAGTACTTC
.	TRBV28	TRBD2	TRBJ2-3	CASSPRGRLTDTQYF	TGTGCCAGCAGTCCGCGGGGGAGGCTCACAGATACGCAGTATTTT
.	TRBV6-5	.	TRBJ2-1	CASRPQESAYEQFF	TGTGCCAGCAGACCACAGGAGTCTGCCTACGAGCAGTTCTTC
.	TRBV2	.	TRBJ2-7	CANKGRSYEQYF	TGTGCCAACAAAGGCAGATCCTACGAGCAGTACTTC